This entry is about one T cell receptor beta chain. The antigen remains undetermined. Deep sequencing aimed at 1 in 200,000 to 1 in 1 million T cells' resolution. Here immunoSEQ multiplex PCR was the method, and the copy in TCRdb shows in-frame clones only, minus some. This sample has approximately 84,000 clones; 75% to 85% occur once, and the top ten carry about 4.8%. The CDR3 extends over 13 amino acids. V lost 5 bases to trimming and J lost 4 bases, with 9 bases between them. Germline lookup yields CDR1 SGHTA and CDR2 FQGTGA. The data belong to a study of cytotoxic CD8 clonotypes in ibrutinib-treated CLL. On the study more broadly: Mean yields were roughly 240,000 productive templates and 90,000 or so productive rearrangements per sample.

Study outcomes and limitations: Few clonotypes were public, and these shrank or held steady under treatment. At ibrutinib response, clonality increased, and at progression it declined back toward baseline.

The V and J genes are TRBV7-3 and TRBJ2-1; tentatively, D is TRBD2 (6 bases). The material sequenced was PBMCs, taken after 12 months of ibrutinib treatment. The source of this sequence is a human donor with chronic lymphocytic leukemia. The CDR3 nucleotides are TGTGCCAGCAGCCCTGGGGGGTACAATGAGCAGTTCTTC. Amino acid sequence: CASSPGGYNEQFF.